The sequence of this TCR beta chain was determined in a study of cytomegalovirus exposure and HLA in healthy donors. PCR used 60 Vbeta primers and 13 Jbeta primers. Method: immunoSEQ multiplex PCR; TCRdb's copy keeps in-frame clones and lacks some. Listed are about 200,000 clones; around 1.1% falls within the top ten. Of note for this clone: What it binds is unknown.

The study's findings and limits: Cytomegalovirus-associated TCR beta chains were listed, numbering over 150. V- and J-gene trimming of TCR beta was linked (in a later analysis) to a missense DCLRE1C variant. In vitro assays verified that a few CMV-associated chains recognized CMV antigens specifically.

The sequence was obtained from a girl aged 2 to 9 in good health and CMV-seropositive. Specimen: PBMCs.

The CDR3 spells CASGGGRTDTQYF. CDR3 DNA: TGTGCCAGCGGGGGCGGCCGCACAGATACGCAGTATTTT. The chain couples TRBV2 to TRBJ2-3, with D perhaps TRBD1 (6 bases). Trimming cost V 8 bases and J 1 base, with 10 bases left between them. CDR1 SNHLY and CDR2 FYNNEI come from the germline V gene. CDR3 length equals 13 residues.